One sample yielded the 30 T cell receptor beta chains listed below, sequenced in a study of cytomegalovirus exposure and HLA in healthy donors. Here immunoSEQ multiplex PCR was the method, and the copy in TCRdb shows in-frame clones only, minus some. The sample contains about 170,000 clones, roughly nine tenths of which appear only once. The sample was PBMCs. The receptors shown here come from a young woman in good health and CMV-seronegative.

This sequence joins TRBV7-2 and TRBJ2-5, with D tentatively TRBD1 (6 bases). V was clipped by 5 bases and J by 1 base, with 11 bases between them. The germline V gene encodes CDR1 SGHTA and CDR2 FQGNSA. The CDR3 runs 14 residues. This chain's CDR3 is CASSHRATQETQYF. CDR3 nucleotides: TGTGCCAGCAGCCACAGGGCGACCCAAGAGACCCAGTACTTC.

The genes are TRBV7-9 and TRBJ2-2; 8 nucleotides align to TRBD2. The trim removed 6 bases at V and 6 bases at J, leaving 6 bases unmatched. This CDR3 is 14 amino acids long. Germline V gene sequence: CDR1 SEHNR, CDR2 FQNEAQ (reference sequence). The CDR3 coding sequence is TGTGCCAGCAGTTCGGGGGGGCCCGCCGGGGAGCTGTTTTTT. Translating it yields CASSSGGPAGELFF. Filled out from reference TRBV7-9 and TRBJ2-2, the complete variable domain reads DTGVSQNPRHKITKRGQNVTFRCDPISEHNRLYWYRQTLGQGPEFLTYFQNEAQLEKSRLLSDRFSAERPKGSFSTLEIQRTEQGDSAMYLCASSSGGPAGELFFGEGSRLTVL.

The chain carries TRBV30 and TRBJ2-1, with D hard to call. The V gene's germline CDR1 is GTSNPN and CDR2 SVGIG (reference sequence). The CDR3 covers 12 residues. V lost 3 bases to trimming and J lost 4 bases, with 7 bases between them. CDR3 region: CAWRVTYNEQFF. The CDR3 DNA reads TGTGCCTGGAGGGTCACGTACAATGAGCAGTTCTTC.

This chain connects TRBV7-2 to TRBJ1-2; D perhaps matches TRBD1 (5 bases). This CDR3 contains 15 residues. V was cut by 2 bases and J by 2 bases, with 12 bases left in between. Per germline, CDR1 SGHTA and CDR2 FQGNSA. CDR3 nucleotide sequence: TGTGCCAGCAGCTTACGTCGACAGTTGAACTATGGCTACACCTTC. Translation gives CASSLRRQLNYGYTF. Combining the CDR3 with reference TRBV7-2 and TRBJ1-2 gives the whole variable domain GAGVSQSPSNKVTEKGKDVELRCDPISGHTALYWYRQSLGQGLEFLIYFQGNSAPDKSGLPSDRFSAERTGGSVSTLTIQRTQQEDSAVYLCASSLRRQLNYGYTFGSGTRLTVV.

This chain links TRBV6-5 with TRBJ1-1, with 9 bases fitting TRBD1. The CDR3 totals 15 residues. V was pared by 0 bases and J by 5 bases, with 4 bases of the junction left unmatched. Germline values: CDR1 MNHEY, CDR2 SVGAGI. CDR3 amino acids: CASSYSGQGRTEAFF. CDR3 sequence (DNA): TGTGCCAGCAGTTACTCGGGACAGGGTAGGACTGAAGCTTTCTTT.

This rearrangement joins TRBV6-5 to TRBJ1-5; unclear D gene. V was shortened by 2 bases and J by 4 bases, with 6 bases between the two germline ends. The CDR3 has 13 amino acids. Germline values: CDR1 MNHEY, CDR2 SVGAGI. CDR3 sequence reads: CASSYGSNQPQHF. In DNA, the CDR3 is TGTGCCAGCAGTTACGGTTCTAATCAGCCCCAGCATTTT.

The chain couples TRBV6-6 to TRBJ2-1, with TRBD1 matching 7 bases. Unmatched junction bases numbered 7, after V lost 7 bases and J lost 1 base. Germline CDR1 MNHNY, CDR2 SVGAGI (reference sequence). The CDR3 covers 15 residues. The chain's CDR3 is CASNLNRGSYNEQFF. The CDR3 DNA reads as TGTGCCAGCAACCTTAACAGGGGTTCCTACAATGAGCAGTTCTTC.

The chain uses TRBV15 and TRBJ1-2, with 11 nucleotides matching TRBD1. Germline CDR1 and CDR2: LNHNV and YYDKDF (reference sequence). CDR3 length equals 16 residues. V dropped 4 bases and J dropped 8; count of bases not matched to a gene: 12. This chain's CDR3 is CATSIRTGGDVLGYTF. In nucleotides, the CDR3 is TGTGCCACCAGCATTCGGACAGGGGGCGACGTCCTCGGCTACACCTTC.

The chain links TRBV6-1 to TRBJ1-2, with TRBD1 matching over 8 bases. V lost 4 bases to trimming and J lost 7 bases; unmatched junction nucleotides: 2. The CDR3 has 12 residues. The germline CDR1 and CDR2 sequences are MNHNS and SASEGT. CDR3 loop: CASSGTGLGYTF. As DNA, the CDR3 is TGTGCCAGCAGTGGGACAGGGCTTGGCTACACCTTC.

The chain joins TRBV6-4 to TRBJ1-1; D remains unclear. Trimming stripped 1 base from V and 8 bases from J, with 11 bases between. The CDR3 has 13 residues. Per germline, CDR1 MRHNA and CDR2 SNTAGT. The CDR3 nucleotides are TGTGCCAGCAGTGACTGGCCCGGGGAAGAAGCTTTCTTT. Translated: CASSDWPGEEAFF.

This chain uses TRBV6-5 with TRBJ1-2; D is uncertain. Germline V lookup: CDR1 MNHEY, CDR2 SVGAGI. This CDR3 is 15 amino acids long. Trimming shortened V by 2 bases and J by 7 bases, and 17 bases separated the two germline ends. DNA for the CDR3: TGTGCCAGCAGTTACCAACAGAATAGCCCCACTGGCTACACCTTC. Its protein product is CASSYQQNSPTGYTF.

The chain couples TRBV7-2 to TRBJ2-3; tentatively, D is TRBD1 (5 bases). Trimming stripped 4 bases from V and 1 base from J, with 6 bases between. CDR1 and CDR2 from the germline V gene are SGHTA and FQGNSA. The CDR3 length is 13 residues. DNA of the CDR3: TGTGCCAGCAGCTCACAGGGCACAGATACGCAGTATTTT. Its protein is CASSSQGTDTQYF.

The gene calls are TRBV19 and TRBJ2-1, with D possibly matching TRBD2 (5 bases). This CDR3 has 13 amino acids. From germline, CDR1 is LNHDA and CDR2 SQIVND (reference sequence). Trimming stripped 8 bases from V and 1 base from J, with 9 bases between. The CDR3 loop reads CASEPGSYNEQFF. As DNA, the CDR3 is TGTGCCAGTGAGCCGGGGTCCTACAATGAGCAGTTCTTC. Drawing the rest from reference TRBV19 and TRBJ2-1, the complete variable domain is DGGITQSPKYLFRKEGQNVTLSCEQNLNHDAMYWYRQDPGQGLRLIYYSQIVNDFQKGDIAEGYSVSREKKESFPLTVTSAQKNPTAFYLCASEPGSYNEQFFGPGTRLTVL.

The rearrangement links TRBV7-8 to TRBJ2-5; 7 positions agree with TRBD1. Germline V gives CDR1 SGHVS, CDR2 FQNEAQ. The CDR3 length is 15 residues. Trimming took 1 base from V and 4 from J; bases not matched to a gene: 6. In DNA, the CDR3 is TGTGCCAGCAGCTTAGTGGGACAGCAGGGAGAGACCCAGTACTTC. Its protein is CASSLVGQQGETQYF. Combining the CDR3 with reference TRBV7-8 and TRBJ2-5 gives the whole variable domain GAGVSQSPRYKVAKRGQDVALRCDPISGHVSLFWYQQALGQGPEFLTYFQNEAQLDKSGLPSDRFFAERPEGSVSTLKIQRTQQEDSAVYLCASSLVGQQGETQYFGPGTRLLVL.

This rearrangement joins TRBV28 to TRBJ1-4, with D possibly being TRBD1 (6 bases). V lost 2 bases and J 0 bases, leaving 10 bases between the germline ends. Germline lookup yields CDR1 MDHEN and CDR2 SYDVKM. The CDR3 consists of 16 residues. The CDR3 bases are TGTGCCAGCAGTTTAGAGGGGGTCGCAACTAATGAAAAACTGTTTTTT. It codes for CASSLEGVATNEKLFF. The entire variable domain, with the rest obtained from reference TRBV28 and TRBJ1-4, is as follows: DVKVTQSSRYLVKRTGEKVFLECVQDMDHENMFWYRQDPGLGLRLIYFSYDVKMKEKGDIPEGYSVSREKKERFSLILESASTNQTSMYLCASSLEGVATNEKLFFGSGTQLSVL.

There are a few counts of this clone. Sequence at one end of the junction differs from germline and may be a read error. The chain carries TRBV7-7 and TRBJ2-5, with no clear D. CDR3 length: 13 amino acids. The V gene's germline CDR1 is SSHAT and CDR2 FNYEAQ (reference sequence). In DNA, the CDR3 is TGTGCTAGCAGCTTAGTTTTACAAGAGACCCAGTACTTC. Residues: CASSLVLQETQYF.

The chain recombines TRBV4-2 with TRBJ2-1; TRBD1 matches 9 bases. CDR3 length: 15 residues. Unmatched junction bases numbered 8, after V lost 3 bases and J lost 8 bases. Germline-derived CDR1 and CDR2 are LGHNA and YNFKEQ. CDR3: CASSHPGQGGDEQFF. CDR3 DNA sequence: TGTGCCAGCAGCCACCCGGGACAGGGAGGAGATGAGCAGTTCTTC.

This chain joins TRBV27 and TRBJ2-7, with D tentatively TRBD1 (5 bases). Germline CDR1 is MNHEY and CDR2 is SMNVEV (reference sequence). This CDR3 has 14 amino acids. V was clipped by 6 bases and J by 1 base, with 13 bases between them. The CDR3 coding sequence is TGTGCCAGCAGCGACAGTCCCCTTTCCTACGAGCAGTACTTC. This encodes CASSDSPLSYEQYF.

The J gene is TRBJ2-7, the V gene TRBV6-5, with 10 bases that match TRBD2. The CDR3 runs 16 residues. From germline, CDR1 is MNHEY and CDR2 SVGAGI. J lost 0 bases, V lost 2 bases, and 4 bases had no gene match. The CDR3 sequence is CASSYVSGGSSYEQYF. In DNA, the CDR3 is TGTGCCAGCAGTTACGTTAGCGGGGGGAGCTCCTACGAGCAGTACTTC.

CDR3 residues: CASSYSKTEIETQYF. CDR3 DNA sequence: TGTGCCAGCAGTTACTCGAAGACGGAGATCGAGACCCAGTACTTC. This chain uses TRBV6-5 with TRBJ2-5; D is undetermined. CDR1 is MNHEY, CDR2 SVGAGI, per germline. The CDR3 spans 15 residues. V was clipped by 0 bases and J by 5 bases, with 13 bases between them.

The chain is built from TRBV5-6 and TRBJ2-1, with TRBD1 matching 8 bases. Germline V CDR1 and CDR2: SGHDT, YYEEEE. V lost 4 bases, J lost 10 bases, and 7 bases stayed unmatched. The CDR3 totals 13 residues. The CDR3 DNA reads TGTGCCAGCAGCAGAGGGCGGACAGGGGAGCAGTTCTTC. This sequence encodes CASSRGRTGEQFF.

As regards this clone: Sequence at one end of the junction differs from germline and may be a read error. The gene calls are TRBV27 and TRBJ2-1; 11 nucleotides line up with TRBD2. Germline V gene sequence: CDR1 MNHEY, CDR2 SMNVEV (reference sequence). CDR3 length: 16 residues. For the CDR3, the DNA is TGTGCCAGCAGTTTATCGGGACTAGCGGACTACGAAGAGCGGTTCTTC. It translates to CASSLSGLADYEERFF.

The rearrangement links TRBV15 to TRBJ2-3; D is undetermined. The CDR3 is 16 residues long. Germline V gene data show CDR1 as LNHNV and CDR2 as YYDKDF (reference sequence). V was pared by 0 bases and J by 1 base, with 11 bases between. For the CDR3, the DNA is TGTGCCACCAGCAGAGATGGAGCTAGAGGCACAGATACGCAGTATTTT. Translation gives CATSRDGARGTDTQYF.

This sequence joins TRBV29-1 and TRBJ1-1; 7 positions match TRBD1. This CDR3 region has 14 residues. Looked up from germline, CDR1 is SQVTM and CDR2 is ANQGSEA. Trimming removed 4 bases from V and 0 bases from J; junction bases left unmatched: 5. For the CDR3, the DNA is TGCAGCGTTGCCGGGACAGACATGAACACTGAAGCTTTCTTT. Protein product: CSVAGTDMNTEAFF. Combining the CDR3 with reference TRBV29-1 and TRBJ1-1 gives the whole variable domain SAVISQKPSRDICQRGTSLTIQCQVDSQVTMMFWYRQQPGQSLTLIATANQGSEATYESGFVIDKFPISRPNLTFSTLTVSNMSPEDSSIYLCSVAGTDMNTEAFFGQGTRLTVV.

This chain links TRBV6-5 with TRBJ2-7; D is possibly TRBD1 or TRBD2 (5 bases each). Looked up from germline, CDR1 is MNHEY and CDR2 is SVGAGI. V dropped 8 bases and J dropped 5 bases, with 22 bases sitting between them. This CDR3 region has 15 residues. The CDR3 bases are TGTGCCAGCCATTATTCCGGGACCCCTTTTGACGAGCAGTACTTC. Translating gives CASHYSGTPFDEQYF.

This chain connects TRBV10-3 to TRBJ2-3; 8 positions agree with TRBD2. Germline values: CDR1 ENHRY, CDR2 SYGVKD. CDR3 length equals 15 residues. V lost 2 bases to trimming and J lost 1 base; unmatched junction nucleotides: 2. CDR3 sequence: CAISEVGGGTDTQYF. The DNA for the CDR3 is TGTGCCATCAGTGAGGTCGGGGGGGGCACAGATACGCAGTATTTT.

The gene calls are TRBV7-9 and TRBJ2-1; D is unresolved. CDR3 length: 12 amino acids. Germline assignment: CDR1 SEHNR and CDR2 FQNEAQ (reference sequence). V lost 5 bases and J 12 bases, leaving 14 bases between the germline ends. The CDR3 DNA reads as TGTGCCAGCAGCCCCGGCCTTTACGGGCAGTTCTTC. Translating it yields CASSPGLYGQFF.

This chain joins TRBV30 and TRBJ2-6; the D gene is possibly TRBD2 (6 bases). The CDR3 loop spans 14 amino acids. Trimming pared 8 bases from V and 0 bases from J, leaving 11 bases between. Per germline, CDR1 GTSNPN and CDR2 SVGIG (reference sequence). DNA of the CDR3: TGTGCCGCCACGCGGGGCTCTGGGGCCAACGTCCTGACTTTC. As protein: CAATRGSGANVLTF.

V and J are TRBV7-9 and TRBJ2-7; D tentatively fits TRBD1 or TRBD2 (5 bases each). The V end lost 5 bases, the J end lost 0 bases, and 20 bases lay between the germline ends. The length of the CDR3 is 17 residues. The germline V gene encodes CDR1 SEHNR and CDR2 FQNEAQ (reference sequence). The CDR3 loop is CASSMHSGTIISYEQYF. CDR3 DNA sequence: TGTGCCAGCAGCATGCACTCCGGGACCATCATCTCCTACGAGCAGTACTTC.

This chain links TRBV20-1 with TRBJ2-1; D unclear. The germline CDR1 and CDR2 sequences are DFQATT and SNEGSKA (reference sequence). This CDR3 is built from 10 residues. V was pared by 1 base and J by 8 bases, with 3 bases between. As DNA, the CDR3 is TGCAGTGCTAGAGCGCATGAGCAGTTCTTC. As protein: CSARAHEQFF.